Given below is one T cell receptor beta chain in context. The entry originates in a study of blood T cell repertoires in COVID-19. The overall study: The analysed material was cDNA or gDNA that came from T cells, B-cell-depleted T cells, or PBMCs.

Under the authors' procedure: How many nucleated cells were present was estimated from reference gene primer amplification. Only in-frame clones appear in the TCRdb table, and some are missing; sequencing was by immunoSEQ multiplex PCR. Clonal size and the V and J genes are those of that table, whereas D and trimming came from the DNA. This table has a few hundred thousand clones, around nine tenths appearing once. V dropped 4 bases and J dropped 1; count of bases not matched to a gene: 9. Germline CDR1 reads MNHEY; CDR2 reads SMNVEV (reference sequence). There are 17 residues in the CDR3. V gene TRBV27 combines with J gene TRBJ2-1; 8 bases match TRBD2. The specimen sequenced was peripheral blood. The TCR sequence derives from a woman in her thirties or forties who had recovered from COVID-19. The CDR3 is CASSSVLAGGSYNEQFF. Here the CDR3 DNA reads TGTGCCAGCAGTTCCGTTCTAGCGGGCGGATCCTACAATGAGCAGTTCTTC.